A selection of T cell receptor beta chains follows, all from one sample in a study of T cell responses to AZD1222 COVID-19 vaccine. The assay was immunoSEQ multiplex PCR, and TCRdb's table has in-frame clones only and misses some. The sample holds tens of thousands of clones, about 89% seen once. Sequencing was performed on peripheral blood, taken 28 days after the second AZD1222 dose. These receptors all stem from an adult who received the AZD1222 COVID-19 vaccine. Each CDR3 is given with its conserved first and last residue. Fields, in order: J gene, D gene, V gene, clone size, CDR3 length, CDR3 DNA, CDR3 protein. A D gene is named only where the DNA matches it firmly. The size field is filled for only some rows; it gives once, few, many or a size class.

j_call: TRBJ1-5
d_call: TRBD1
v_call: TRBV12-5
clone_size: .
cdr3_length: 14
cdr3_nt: TGTGCTAGTGGTTTGGGACAGGGCGGTCAGCCCCAGCATTTT
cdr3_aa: CASGLGQGGQPQHF

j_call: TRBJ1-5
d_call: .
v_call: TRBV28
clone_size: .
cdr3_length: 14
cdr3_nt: TGTGCCAGCAGTTTGGTGACAGAGAATCAGCCCCAGCATTTT
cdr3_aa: CASSLVTENQPQHF

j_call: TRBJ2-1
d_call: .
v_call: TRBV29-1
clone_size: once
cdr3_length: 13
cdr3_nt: TGCAGCGCTCTCCGTGGGGGAGGCAATGAGCAGTTCTTC
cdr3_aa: CSALRGGGNEQFF

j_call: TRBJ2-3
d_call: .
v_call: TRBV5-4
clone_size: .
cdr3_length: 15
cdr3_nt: TGTGCCAGCAGCTTGTCGCCCCGCCTCACAGATACGCAGTATTTT
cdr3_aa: CASSLSPRLTDTQYF

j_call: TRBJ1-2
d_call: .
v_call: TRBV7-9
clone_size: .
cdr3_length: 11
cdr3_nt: TGTGCCAGCAGCAATAACTATGGCTACACCTTC
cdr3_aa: CASSNNYGYTF

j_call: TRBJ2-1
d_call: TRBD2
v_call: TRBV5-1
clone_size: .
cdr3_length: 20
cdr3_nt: TGCGCCAGCAGCTTGGCGGCTAGCGGGAGTTTGGTCCAGTCCTACAATGAGCAGTTCTTC
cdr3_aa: CASSLAASGSLVQSYNEQFF

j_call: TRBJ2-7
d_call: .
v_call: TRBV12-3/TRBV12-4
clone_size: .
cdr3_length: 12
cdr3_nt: TGTGCCAGCAGCTGGGGGGCTTACGAGCAGTACTTC
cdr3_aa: CASSWGAYEQYF

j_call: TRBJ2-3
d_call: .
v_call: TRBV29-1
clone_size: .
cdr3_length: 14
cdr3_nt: TGCAGCGTTGAAGGGGTTCCAGGCACAGATACGCAGTATTTT
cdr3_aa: CSVEGVPGTDTQYF

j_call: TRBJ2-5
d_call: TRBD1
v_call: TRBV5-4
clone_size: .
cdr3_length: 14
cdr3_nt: TGTGCCAGCAGCTCTACAGGGGGAATAGAGACCCAGTACTTC
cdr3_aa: CASSSTGGIETQYF

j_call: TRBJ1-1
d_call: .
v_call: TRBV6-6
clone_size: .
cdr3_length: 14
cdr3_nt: TGTGCCAGCAGTTTCGGAGGGGATGGGACTGAAGCTTTCTTT
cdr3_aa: CASSFGGDGTEAFF

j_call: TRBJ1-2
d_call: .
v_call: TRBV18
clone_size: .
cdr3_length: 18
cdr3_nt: TGTGCCAGCTCACCACCGGTAATACAGGGAGACTCTAACTATGGCTACACCTTC
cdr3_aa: CASSPPVIQGDSNYGYTF

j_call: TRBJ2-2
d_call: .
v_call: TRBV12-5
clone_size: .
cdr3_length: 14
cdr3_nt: TGTGCTAGTGATTCCCCTGTCCCCACAGGGGAGCTGTTTTTT
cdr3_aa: CASDSPVPTGELFF

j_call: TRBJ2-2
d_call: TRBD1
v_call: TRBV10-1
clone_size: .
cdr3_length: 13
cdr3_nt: TGCGCCAGGGGACAGGTTGGACCCGGGGAGCTGTTTTTT
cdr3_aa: CARGQVGPGELFF

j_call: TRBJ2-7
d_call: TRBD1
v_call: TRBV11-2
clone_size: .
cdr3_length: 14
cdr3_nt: TGTGCCAGCAGCCCGGCCGGGACAGGAGACGAGCAGTACTTC
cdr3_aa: CASSPAGTGDEQYF

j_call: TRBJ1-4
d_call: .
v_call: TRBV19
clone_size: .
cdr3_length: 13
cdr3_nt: TGTGCCAGTACCGTCGGGGGGGATGAAAAACTGTTTTTT
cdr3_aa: CASTVGGDEKLFF

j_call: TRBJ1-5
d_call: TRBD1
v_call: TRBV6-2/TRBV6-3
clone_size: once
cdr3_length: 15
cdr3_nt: TGTGCCAGCAGTCGCTCCGGGACAGGTAATCAGCCCCAGCATTTT
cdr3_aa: CASSRSGTGNQPQHF

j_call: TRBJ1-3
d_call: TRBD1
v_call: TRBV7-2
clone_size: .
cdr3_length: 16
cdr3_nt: TGTGCCAGCAGCTTAACAAGGACAGGGTTGGGAAACACCATATATTTT
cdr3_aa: CASSLTRTGLGNTIYF

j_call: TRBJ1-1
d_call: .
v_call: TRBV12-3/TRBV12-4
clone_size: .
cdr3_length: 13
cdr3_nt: TGTGCCAGCAGTTTAGTCTTTAAATCTGAAGCTTTCTTT
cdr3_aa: CASSLVFKSEAFF

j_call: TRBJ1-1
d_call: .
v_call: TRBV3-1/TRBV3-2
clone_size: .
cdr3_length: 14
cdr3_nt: TGTGCCAGCACCCAAGCGAGCTTGAGTACTGAAGCTTTCTTT
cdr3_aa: CASTQASLSTEAFF

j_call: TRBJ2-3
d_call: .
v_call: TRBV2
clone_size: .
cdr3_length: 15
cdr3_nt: TGTGCCAGCAGTGCGGGCGGACGGAACACAGATACGCAGTATTTT
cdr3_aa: CASSAGGRNTDTQYF

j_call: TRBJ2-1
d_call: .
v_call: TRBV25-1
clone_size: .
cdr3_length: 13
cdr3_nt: TGTGCCAGCAGTGCGACAGATTACAATGAGCAGTTCTTC
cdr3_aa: CASSATDYNEQFF

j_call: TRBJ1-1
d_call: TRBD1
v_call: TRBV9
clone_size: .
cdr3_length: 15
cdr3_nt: TGTGCCAGCAGCGCACCGACAGGGGACGACACTGAAGCTTTCTTT
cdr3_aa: CASSAPTGDDTEAFF

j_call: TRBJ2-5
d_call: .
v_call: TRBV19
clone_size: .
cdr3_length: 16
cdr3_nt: TGTGCCAGTAGTATAGGGGGGGCGGGAGTTCAAGAGACCCAGTACTTC
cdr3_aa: CASSIGGAGVQETQYF

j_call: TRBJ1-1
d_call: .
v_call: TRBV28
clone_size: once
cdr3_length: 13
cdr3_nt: TGTGCCAGCAGTTTCCCCCAATTAGGTGCGGCTTTCTTT
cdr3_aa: CASSFPQLGAAFF

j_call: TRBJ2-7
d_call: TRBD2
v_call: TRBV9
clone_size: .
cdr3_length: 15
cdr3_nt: TGTGCCAGCAGCGTAGGAACTAGCGGGTCCTACGAGCAGTACTTC
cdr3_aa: CASSVGTSGSYEQYF

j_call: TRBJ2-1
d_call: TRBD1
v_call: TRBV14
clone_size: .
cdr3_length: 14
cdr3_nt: TGTGCCAGCAGCCCGGGACAGGGCTACAATGAGCAGTTCTTC
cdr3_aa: CASSPGQGYNEQFF

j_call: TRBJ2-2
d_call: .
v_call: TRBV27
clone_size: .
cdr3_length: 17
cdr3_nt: TGTGCCAGCAGTTTAAAGGGACCCGCCGCGGGCACCGGGGAGCTGTTTTTT
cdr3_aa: CASSLKGPAAGTGELFF

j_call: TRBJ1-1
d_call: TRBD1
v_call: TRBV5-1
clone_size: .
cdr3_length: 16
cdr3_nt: TGCGCCAGCAGCTTGGATAGGACAGGGGCGAACACTGAAGCTTTCTTT
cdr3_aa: CASSLDRTGANTEAFF

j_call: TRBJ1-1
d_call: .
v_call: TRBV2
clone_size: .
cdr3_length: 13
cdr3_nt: TGTGCCAGCAGTCTCCGTAGAGACACTGAAGCTTTCTTT
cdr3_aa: CASSLRRDTEAFF

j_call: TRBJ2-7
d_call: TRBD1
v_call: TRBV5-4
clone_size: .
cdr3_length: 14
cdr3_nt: TGTGCCTATGGACAGGGGGCCGACCTCTACGAGCAGTACTTC
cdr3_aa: CAYGQGADLYEQYF

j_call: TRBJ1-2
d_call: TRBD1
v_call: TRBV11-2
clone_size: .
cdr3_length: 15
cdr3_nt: TGTGCCAGCAGCTCGTTACAGGGGAGGGATGATGGCTACACCTTC
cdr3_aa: CASSSLQGRDDGYTF

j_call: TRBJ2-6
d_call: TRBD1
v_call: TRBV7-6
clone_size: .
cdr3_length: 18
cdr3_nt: TGTGCCAGCAGCTTTAAGTGGACAGGGGCTTCTGGGGCCAACGTCCTGACTTTC
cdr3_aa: CASSFKWTGASGANVLTF